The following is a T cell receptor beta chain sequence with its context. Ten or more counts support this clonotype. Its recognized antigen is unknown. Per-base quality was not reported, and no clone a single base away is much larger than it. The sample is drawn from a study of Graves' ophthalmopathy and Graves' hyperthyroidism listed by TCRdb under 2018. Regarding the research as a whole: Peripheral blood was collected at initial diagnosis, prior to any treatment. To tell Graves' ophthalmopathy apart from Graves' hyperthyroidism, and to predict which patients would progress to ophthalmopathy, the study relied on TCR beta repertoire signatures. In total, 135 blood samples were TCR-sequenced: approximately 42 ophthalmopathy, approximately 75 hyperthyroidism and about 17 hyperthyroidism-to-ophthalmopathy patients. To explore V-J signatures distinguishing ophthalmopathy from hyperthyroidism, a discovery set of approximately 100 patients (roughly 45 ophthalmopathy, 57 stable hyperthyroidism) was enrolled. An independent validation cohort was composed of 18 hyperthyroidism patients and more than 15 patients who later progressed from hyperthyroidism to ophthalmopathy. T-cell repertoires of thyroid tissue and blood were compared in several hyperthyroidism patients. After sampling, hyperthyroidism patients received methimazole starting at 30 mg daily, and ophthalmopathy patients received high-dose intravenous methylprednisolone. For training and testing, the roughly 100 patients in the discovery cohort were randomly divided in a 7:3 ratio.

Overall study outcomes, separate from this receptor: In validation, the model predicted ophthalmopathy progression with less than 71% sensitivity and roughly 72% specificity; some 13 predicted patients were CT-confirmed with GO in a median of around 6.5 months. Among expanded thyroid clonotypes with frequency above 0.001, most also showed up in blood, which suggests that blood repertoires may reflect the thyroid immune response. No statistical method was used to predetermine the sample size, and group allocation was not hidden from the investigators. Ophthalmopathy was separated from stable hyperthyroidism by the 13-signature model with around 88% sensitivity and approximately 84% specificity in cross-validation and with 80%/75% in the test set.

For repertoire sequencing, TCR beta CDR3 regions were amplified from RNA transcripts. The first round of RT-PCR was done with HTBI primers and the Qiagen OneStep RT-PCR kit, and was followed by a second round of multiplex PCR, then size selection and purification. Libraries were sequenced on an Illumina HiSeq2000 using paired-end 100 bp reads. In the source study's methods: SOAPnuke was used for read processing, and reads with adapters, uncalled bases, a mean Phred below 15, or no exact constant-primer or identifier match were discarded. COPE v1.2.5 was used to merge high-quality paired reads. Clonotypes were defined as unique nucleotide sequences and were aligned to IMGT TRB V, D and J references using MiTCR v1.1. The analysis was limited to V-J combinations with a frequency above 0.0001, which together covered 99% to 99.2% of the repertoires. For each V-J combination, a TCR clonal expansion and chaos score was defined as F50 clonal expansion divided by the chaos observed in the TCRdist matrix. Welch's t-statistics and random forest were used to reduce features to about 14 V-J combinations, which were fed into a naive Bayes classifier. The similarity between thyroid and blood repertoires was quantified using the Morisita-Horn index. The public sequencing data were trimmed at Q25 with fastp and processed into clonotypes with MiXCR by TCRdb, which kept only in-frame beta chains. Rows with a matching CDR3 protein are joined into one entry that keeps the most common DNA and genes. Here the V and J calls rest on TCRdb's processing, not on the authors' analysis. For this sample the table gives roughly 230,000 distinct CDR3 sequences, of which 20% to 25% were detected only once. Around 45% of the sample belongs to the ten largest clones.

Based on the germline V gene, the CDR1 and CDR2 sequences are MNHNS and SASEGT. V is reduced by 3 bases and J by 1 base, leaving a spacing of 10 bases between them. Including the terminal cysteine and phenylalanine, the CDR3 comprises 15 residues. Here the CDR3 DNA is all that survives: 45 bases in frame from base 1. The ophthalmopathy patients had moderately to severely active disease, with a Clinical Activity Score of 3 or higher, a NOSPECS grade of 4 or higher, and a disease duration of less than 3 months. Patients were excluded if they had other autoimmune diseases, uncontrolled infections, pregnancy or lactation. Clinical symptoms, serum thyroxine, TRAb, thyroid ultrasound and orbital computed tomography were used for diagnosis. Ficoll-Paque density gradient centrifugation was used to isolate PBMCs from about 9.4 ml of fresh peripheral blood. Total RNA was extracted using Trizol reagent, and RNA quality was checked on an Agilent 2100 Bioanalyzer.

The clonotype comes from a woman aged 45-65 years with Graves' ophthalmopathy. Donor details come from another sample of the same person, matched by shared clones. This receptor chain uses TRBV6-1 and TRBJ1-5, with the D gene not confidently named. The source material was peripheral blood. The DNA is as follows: TGTGCCAGCAGTGACCAGACACCGAGCAATCAGCCCCAGCATTTT. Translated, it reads CASSDQTPSNQPQHF.